The clone carrying this T cell receptor beta chain showed up many times. Germline CDR1 and CDR2: SGHAT and FQDESV (reference sequence). The V and J ends lost 4 bases and 4 bases, in that order; junction bases with no gene match: 5. The CDR3 totals 15 residues. MiXCR, applied by TCRdb to the RT-PCR reads, yields one record per CDR3 protein. The table shows fewer than 800,000 distinct CDR3 sequences, with more than 13% occurring only once. This receptor was obtained from a female donor in good health, serving as a healthy control. The sample consisted of memory CD4+ T cells from blood. This sequence joins TRBV11-1 and TRBJ2-1; TRBD1 matches at 9 bases. For the CDR3, the DNA is TGTGCCAGCAGCTCCAGGGACAGGGTTTACAATGAGCAGTTCTTC. It translates to CASSSRDRVYNEQFF.